The next 13 T cell receptor beta chains were all read from a single sample in a study of blood T cell repertoires in COVID-19. Generated by immunoSEQ multiplex PCR, the TCRdb table keeps only in-frame clones and is missing some. Counted here are about 120,000 clones, 80% to 90% occurring once; the ten biggest clones make up less than 30%. Specimen: peripheral blood. These receptors came from a man between 70 and 80 years old with active or convalescent COVID-19.

The chain recombines TRBV27 with TRBJ2-1; 7 bases map to TRBD1. The germline gives CDR1 MNHEY, CDR2 SMNVEV (reference sequence). The length of the CDR3 is 14 residues. V was clipped by 3 bases and J by 9 bases; unmatched bases: 8. The CDR3 bases are TGTGCCAGCAGTTTTGGAGACAGGGTCGGTGAGCAGTTCTTC. It specifies CASSFGDRVGEQFF.

The chain joins TRBV27 to TRBJ2-1, with TRBD2 matching 8 bases. The J segment lost 3 bases and the V segment lost 9 bases, leaving 4 bases of the junction unmatched. There are 13 residues in the CDR3. Germline V gene lookup returns CDR1 MNHEY and CDR2 SMNVEV (reference sequence). CDR3: CASGTSDYNEQFF. CDR3 DNA sequence: TGTGCCAGTGGGACTAGTGACTACAATGAGCAGTTCTTC.

The genes are TRBV21-1 and TRBJ2-1; the table's TRBD1 call for D was not verified on the DNA. TRBV21-1 represents a pseudogene. The CDR3 runs to 14 residues. CDR3 DNA sequence: TGTGCCAGCAACCGGGACAGGATCTGCAATGAGCAGTTCTTC. It is translated as CASNRDRICNEQFF.

This chain connects TRBV18 to TRBJ1-2; D not resolved. CDR1 is KGHSH, CDR2 LQKENI, per germline. The CDR3 runs 14 residues. V lost 2 bases and J 4 bases, leaving 11 bases between the germline ends. Here the CDR3 DNA reads TGTGCCAGCTCACCAGAAACCGGGAGCTATGGCTACACCTTC. It specifies CASSPETGSYGYTF.

There are a few counts of this clone. V and J are TRBV18 and TRBJ1-3; 8 bases line up with TRBD1. The V segment lost 3 bases and the J segment 4 bases; nucleotides outside the gene matches: 8. CDR3 size: 16 residues. CDR1 KGHSH and CDR2 LQKENI come from the germline V gene. CDR3 amino acids: CASSPNRGQEGNTIYF. The CDR3 coding sequence is TGTGCCAGCTCACCCAACAGGGGACAGGAAGGAAACACCATATATTTT.

The chain links TRBV11-3 to TRBJ2-7, with TRBD1 identical over 9 bases. The CDR3 consists of 16 residues. V lost 0 bases, J lost 4 bases, and 7 bases stayed unmatched. Germline lookup yields CDR1 SGHNT and CDR2 YENEEA. CDR3 in DNA: TGTGCCAGCAGCTTAGATTGGAGACAGGGGGAATACGAGCAGTACTTC. Translation gives CASSLDWRQGEYEQYF. Using reference TRBV11-3 and TRBJ2-7 for the parts outside the CDR3, the full variable domain is EAGVVQSPRYKIIEKKQPVAFWCNPISGHNTLYWYLQNLGQGPELLIRYENEEAVDDSQLPKDRFSAERLKGVDSTLKIQPAELGDSAVYLCASSLDWRQGEYEQYFGPGTRLTVT.

The V and J genes are TRBV11-3 and TRBJ1-1; weak D call: TRBD1 (6 bases). Looked up from germline, CDR1 is SGHNT and CDR2 is YENEEA. There are 13 residues in the CDR3. V was clipped by 4 bases and J by 3 bases, with 9 bases between them. The DNA for the CDR3 is TGTGCCAGCAGCTACAGGGCGCACACTGAAGCTTTCTTT. Protein: CASSYRAHTEAFF.

The chain uses TRBV18 and TRBJ1-5; D unclear. The CDR3 is 14 amino acids. The ends were cut back, 1 base at V and 7 bases at J, with 11 bases in the middle. Per the germline V gene, CDR1 is KGHSH and CDR2 is LQKENI. Here the CDR3 DNA reads TGTGCCAGCTCACCACAGGGAGACGTACAGCCCCAGCATTTT. Its translation is CASSPQGDVQPQHF.

The chain recombines TRBV3-1 (or the pseudogene TRBV3-2) with TRBJ1-4; 10 positions match TRBD1. Trimming cost V 4 bases and J 5 bases; bases outside gene matches: 1. From germline, CDR1 is LGHDT and CDR2 YNNKEL (reference sequence). This CDR3 is 14 amino acids long. CDR3 residues: CASSRTGGNEKLFF. CDR3 DNA sequence: TGTGCCAGCAGCCGGACAGGGGGGAATGAAAAACTGTTTTTT.

The rearrangement links TRBV28 to TRBJ2-7; 9 bases line up with TRBD2. The ends lost 7 bases at V and 5 bases at J; junction bases unmatched: 12. There are 15 residues in the CDR3. Germline values: CDR1 MDHEN, CDR2 SYDVKM. The CDR3 region is CASTLVSGSANEQYF. DNA of the CDR3: TGTGCCAGCACCCTCGTTAGCGGGAGCGCCAACGAGCAGTACTTC.

This chain joins TRBV7-9 and TRBJ1-2; D gene unclear. CDR1 is SEHNR, CDR2 FQNEAQ, per germline (reference sequence). With 5 bases removed from V and 2 bases from J, the gap between germline ends came to 3 bases. There are 11 residues in the CDR3. CDR3 in DNA: TGTGCCAGCAGCCTCAACTATGGCTACACCTTC. It codes for CASSLNYGYTF.

The chain uses TRBV6-5 and TRBJ2-4; perhaps TRBD2 as D (6 bases). Trimming cost V 0 bases and J 0 bases, with 9 bases left between them. The CDR3 extends over 16 amino acids. CDR1 and CDR2 from the germline V gene are MNHEY and SVGAGI. CDR3 DNA: TGTGCCAGCAGTTACTCGGGGGGTGCAGCCAAAAACATTCAGTACTTC. Its translation: CASSYSGGAAKNIQYF.

The rearrangement uses TRBV2 and TRBJ2-2, with D tentatively TRBD1 (6 bases). Germline V lookup: CDR1 SNHLY, CDR2 FYNNEI. This CDR3 is built from 13 residues. The V end was cut by 7 bases, the J end by 3 bases, with 9 bases between. Here the CDR3 reads CASNRVDTGELFF. For the CDR3, the DNA is TGTGCCAGCAACAGGGTAGACACCGGGGAGCTGTTTTTT.